One T cell receptor (beta chain) is described in this entry. The germline V gene encodes CDR1 SGHVT and CDR2 SQSDAQ. The length of the CDR3 is 15 residues. With 8 bases clipped from V and 2 bases from J, the junction kept 10 bases outside the gene matches. The sample originates from a study of T cell changes during pregnancy in multiple sclerosis. Data came from immunoSEQ multiplex PCR; TCRdb stores just in-frame clones and leaves some out. Of 60,000 to 65,000 clones listed, around 93% are singletons. The TCR originated in a female donor with multiple sclerosis, enrolled in a pregnancy study. The material sequenced was peripheral blood, taken in the first trimester of pregnancy. The chain employs TRBV7-4 and TRBJ2-7; TRBD1 aligns across 9 bases. The CDR3 nucleotides read TGTGCCAGCGTACCAACACAGGGGGCCCCCTACGAGCAGTACTTC. It specifies CASVPTQGAPYEQYF.